These 24 T cell receptor beta chains came from one sample sequenced in a study of blood T cells in healthy people across ages. For the second PCR, which ran for roughly 6 to 11 cycles, a sample-barcoded 5' primer and a J-beta primer mix were used. MiXCR was run by TCRdb on the 5' RACE reads, yielding one entry per CDR3 protein. The sample consists of around 970,000 distinct CDR3 sequences, around 54% of them appearing once. The specimen sequenced was blood. The source is a woman in her sixties in good health.

This clonotype was recorded only once. The chain is built from TRBV24-1 and TRBJ2-5; 7 bases align to TRBD1. With 5 bases clipped from V and 2 bases from J, the junction kept 13 bases outside the gene matches. CDR1 is KGHDR and CDR2 is SFDVKD in the germline V gene. The CDR3 is made up of 17 amino acids. CDR3: CATSARTGTEIQETQYF. The CDR3 DNA follows: TGTGCCACCAGTGCCCGAACCGGGACAGAAATACAAGAGACCCAGTACTTC.

The chain employs TRBV18 and TRBJ2-2; a possible D gene is TRBD1 (6 bases). Germline assignment: CDR1 KGHSH and CDR2 LQKENI. The CDR3 spans 13 residues. The V and J ends lost 2 bases and 5 bases respectively, with 6 bases between them. For the CDR3, the DNA is TGTGCCAGCTCACCAGGACAGACCGGGGAGCTGTTTTTT. It codes for CASSPGQTGELFF.

Details on this clonotype: This may arise from a read error, as a much more abundant clone is one base away. V and J are TRBV7-2 and TRBJ2-3; D unresolved. This CDR3 is built from 14 residues. Germline V lookup: CDR1 SGHTA, CDR2 FQGNSA. V was clipped by 8 bases and J by 10 bases, with 22 bases between them. The CDR3 spells CASGLTGAEDAQYF. The DNA for the CDR3 is TGTGCCAGCGGATTGACGGGCGCCGAGGATGCGCAGTATTTT.

This clonotype was seen a few times. This rearrangement joins TRBV27 to TRBJ2-7, with D possibly being TRBD1 (6 bases). The CDR3 consists of 17 residues. Germline CDR1 is MNHEY and CDR2 is SMNVEV (reference sequence). The germline V and J ends were trimmed by 6 bases and 2 bases, with 23 bases remaining between them. CDR3 bases: TGTGCCAGCAGCCGAGAACTAGGGGGATCTACTACCTACGAGCAGTACTTC. This translates into CASSRELGGSTTYEQYF.

The table lists this clonotype with a few counts. The rearrangement joins TRBV13 to TRBJ2-3; 10 nucleotides align to TRBD2. This CDR3 spans 16 amino acids. CDR1 is PRHDT and CDR2 is FYEKMQ in the germline V gene (reference sequence). The V gene end was trimmed by 3 bases and the J gene end by 4 bases; junction bases not matched to a gene: 7. The CDR3 protein is CASSLGSSGSADTQYF. In nucleotides, the CDR3 is TGTGCCAGCAGCTTGGGTTCTAGCGGGAGTGCAGATACGCAGTATTTT.

V is TRBV14 and J is TRBJ1-1; perhaps TRBD1 as D (5 bases). The CDR3 runs 16 residues. CDR1 SGHDN and CDR2 FVKESK come from the germline V gene. V was cut by 4 bases and J by 1 base, with 16 bases left in between. DNA for the CDR3: TGTGCCAGCAGCCCTCAACTCGGGACGAAGAACACTGAAGCTTTCTTT. Its translation is CASSPQLGTKNTEAFF. The full variable domain, completed using reference TRBV14 and TRBJ1-1, is EAGVTQFPSHSVIEKGQTVTLRCDPISGHDNLYWYRRVMGKEIKFLLHFVKESKQDESGMPNNRFLAERTGGTYSTLKVQPAELEDSGVYFCASSPQLGTKNTEAFFGQGTRLTVV.

V gene TRBV20-1 combines with J gene TRBJ2-7; TRBD2 matches at 11 bases. Germline CDR1 is DFQATT and CDR2 is SNEGSKA (reference sequence). This CDR3 is 15 amino acids long. J gave up 3 bases and V 1 base, and 5 bases lay outside the gene matches. The DNA of the CDR3 is TGCAGTGCTAGAGGTGGGACTAGCGGAAACTACGAGCAGTACTTC. Translating it yields CSARGGTSGNYEQYF.

The V and J genes are TRBV3-1 and TRBJ2-7; tentatively, D is TRBD2 (6 bases). Between the trimmed V and J ends, which lost 4 bases and 0 bases, there was a span of 13 bases. The germline CDR1 and CDR2 sequences are LGHDT and YNNKEL (reference sequence). CDR3 length: 15 residues. The CDR3 nucleotides read TGTGCCAGCAGCCGGATTAGCGGAATCTCCTACGAGCAGTACTTC. Protein product: CASSRISGISYEQYF.

Points on this clonotype: Germline and junction disagree at one end, which may indicate a read error. The V call is TRBV5-1, the J call TRBJ1-2, with D perhaps matching TRBD1 (6 bases). CDR1 and CDR2 from the germline V gene are SGHRS and YFSETQ. The length of the CDR3 is 14 residues. This CDR3 is CATKTDSSNNGYTF. The DNA for the CDR3 is TGCGCCACCAAAACGGACAGCTCTAACAATGGCTACACCTTC.

The V call is TRBV20-1, the J call TRBJ2-3; 7 bases are shared with TRBD2. Germline-derived CDR1 and CDR2 are DFQATT and SNEGSKA (reference sequence). This CDR3 region has 14 residues. The J segment lost 2 bases and the V segment lost 3 bases, leaving 5 bases of the junction unmatched. In DNA, the CDR3 is TGCAGTGCTAGTTCGGGGAGGGTCACAGATACGCAGTATTTT. Protein: CSASSGRVTDTQYF.

The table lists this clonotype with a few counts. The chain combines TRBV4-3 with TRBJ2-1, with 8 bases lining up with TRBD2. Germline loops: CDR1 LGHNA, CDR2 YSLEER. The junction had 5 bases not matched to a gene; V was cut back by 0 bases and J by 4 bases. The CDR3 contains 16 residues. DNA of the CDR3: TGCGCCAGCAGCCAAGATGCCACTAGCGGATACAATGAGCAGTTCTTC. This translates into CASSQDATSGYNEQFF.

The chain carries TRBV6-5 and TRBJ2-7; 9 bases map to TRBD2. The CDR3 is 16 amino acids. V lost 0 bases and J lost 7; bases outside the gene matches: 10. Germline CDR1 is MNHEY and CDR2 is SVGAGI. The CDR3 here is CASSYSWVAGVNEQYF. In DNA, the CDR3 is TGTGCCAGCAGTTACTCGTGGGTAGCGGGAGTTAATGAGCAGTACTTC.

This chain uses TRBV12-3 or TRBV12-4 with TRBJ2-3, with 8 bases fitting TRBD2. CDR3 length: 16 amino acids. Germline trimming cut 6 bases from V and 1 base from J; bases unmatched to any gene: 9. In nucleotides, the CDR3 is TGTGCCAGCAGCCCCCCCATAGCGGGACGCACAGATACGCAGTATTTT. Translation: CASSPPIAGRTDTQYF.

This clonotype was seen a few times. The chain's CDR3 is CATSVTQETQYF. DNA for the CDR3: TGTGCCACCAGTGTCACTCAAGAGACCCAGTACTTC. The chain recombines TRBV24-1 with TRBJ2-5; D remains ambiguous. Germline CDR1 reads KGHDR; CDR2 reads SFDVKD. The CDR3 loop spans 12 amino acids. Trimming shortened V by 5 bases and J by 2 bases, and 5 bases separated the two germline ends.

This sequence joins TRBV15 and TRBJ2-1, with D tentatively TRBD2 (7 bases). Germline assignment: CDR1 LNHNV and CDR2 YYDKDF (reference sequence). The CDR3 has 19 residues. Trimming stripped 0 bases from V and 6 bases from J, with 24 bases between. CDR3 nucleotide sequence: TGTGCCACCAGCAGAGAACTGGGGGGGGCGAGCGGGATACCCAATGAGCAGTTCTTC. It specifies CATSRELGGASGIPNEQFF.

This clonotype showed up just once. This chain connects TRBV29-1 to TRBJ1-2; D is unresolved. The CDR3 has 10 residues. The germline V and J ends were trimmed by 7 bases and 4 bases, with 7 bases remaining between them. Germline-derived CDR1 and CDR2 are SQVTM and ANQGSEA. The CDR3 spells CSDDIYGYTF. CDR3 sequence (DNA): TGCAGCGACGACATCTATGGCTACACCTTC.

V gene TRBV27 combines with J gene TRBJ1-1, with D maybe TRBD1 (5 bases). V lost 5 bases and J 8 bases, leaving 15 bases between the germline ends. The CDR3 is 13 amino acids. Germline lookup yields CDR1 MNHEY and CDR2 SMNVEV (reference sequence). The chain's CDR3 is CASSKGAGWEAFF. CDR3 sequence (DNA): TGTGCCAGCAGTAAAGGGGCCGGGTGGGAAGCTTTCTTT.

A few counts support this clonotype. The rearrangement joins TRBV7-9 to TRBJ2-1, with a possible D match to TRBD2 (6 bases). Germline V gives CDR1 SEHNR, CDR2 FQNEAQ (reference sequence). The CDR3 runs 17 residues. V was shortened by 4 bases and J by 6 bases, with 22 bases between the two germline ends. The CDR3 protein is CASSSPTSPNEGNEQFF. DNA for the CDR3: TGTGCCAGCAGCTCACCTACTAGCCCAAACGAGGGCAATGAGCAGTTCTTC.

The gene calls are TRBV5-1 and TRBJ1-1; 7 positions agree with TRBD1. CDR1 is SGHRS, CDR2 YFSETQ, per germline. V lost 2 bases and J lost 4; bases outside the gene matches: 5. The CDR3 has 14 amino acids. The CDR3 protein is CASSFEQGPTEAFF. CDR3 in DNA: TGCGCCAGCAGCTTCGAACAGGGGCCCACTGAAGCTTTCTTT.

This chain joins TRBV28 and TRBJ1-2, with D hard to call. The ends were cut back, 9 bases at V and 7 bases at J, with 18 bases in the middle. Germline lookup yields CDR1 MDHEN and CDR2 SYDVKM. There are 13 residues in the CDR3. This CDR3 is CASDPGRLGGYTF. DNA of the CDR3: TGTGCCAGTGATCCGGGCCGGCTGGGTGGCTACACCTTC.

The chain recombines TRBV11-2 with TRBJ2-1; possibly TRBD2 for D (6 bases). The V end was cut by 5 bases, the J end by 8 bases, with 22 bases between. The CDR3 length is 16 residues. Germline CDR1 reads SGHAT; CDR2 reads FQNNGV. CDR3 DNA sequence: TGTGCCAGCAGCCACGGGGACTGGGGGGAGATCTATGAGCAGTTCTTC. Translated: CASSHGDWGEIYEQFF.

On this clonotype itself: An end of the junction does not agree with germline; a read error may underlie this. The rearrangement uses TRBV6-6 and TRBJ2-6, with D hard to call. Germline V CDR1 and CDR2: MNHNY, SVGAGI (reference sequence). The CDR3 has 14 residues. CDR3: CASSTYSGTNVLTF. CDR3 coding DNA: TGTGCCAGCAGTACTTACTCTGGGACCAACGTCCTGACTTTC.

This clonotype has only a few counts. The chain combines TRBV11-2 with TRBJ2-4, with 7 bases aligning to TRBD2. Germline CDR1 is SGHAT and CDR2 is FQNNGV. V was clipped by 3 bases and J by 8 bases; unmatched bases: 7. The CDR3 loop spans 14 amino acids. CDR3 protein: CASSFGGEGHIQYF. The CDR3 coding sequence is TGTGCCAGCAGCTTTGGGGGGGAGGGACACATTCAGTACTTC.

The chain has TRBV20-1 and TRBJ2-3; 12 nucleotides match TRBD1. V lost 3 bases, J lost 2 bases, and 3 bases stayed unmatched. The CDR3 length is 15 residues. Germline CDR1 DFQATT, CDR2 SNEGSKA (reference sequence). The CDR3, as DNA: TGCAGTGCTAGTGGGACAGGGGGCCCCACAGATACGCAGTATTTT. Protein sequence: CSASGTGGPTDTQYF.